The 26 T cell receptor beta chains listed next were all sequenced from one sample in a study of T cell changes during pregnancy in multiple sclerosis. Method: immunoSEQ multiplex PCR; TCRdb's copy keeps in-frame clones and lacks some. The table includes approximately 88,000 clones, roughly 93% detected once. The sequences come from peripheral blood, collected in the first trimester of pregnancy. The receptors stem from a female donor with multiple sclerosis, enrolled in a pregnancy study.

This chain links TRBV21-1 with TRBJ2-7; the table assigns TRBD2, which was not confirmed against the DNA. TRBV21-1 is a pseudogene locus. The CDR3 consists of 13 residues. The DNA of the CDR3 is TGTGCCAGCAGCTCCGGCCGGGGTGACGAGCAGTACTTC. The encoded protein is CASSSGRGDEQYF.

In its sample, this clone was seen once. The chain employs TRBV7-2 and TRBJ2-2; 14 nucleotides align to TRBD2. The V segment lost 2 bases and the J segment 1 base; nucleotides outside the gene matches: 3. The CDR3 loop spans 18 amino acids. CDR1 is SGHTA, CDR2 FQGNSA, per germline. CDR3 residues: CASSLRLAGGLNTGELFF. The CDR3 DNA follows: TGTGCCAGCAGCTTACGACTAGCGGGGGGGTTGAACACCGGGGAGCTGTTTTTT.

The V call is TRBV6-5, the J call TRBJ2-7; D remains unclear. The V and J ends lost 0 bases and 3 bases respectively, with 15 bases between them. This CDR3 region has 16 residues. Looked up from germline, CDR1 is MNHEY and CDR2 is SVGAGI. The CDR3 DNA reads TGTGCCAGCAGTTACTCGATGGGCCCCCAAATCTACGAGCAGTACTTC. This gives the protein CASSYSMGPQIYEQYF.

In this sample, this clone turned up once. The CDR3, as DNA: TGTGCCAGCAGTCTCCTCGGACAAAAGGGCGAGCAGTACTTC. Its translation: CASSLLGQKGEQYF. V usage is TRBV6-6 and J usage is TRBJ2-7; D might be TRBD1 (5 bases). CDR3 length: 14 amino acids. Trimming pared 5 bases from V and 6 bases from J, leaving 17 bases between. The germline gives CDR1 MNHNY, CDR2 SVGAGI (reference sequence).

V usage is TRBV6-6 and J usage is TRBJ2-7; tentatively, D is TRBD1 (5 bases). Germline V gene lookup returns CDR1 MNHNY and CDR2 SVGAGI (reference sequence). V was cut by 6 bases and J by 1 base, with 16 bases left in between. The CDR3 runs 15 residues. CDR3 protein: CASRDQGGNSYEQYF. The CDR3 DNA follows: TGTGCCAGCAGGGATCAGGGTGGGAATTCCTACGAGCAGTACTTC.

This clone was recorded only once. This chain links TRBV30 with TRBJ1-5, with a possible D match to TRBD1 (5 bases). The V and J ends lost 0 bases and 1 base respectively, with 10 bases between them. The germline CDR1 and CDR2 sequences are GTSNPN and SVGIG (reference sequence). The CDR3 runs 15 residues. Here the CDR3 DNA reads TGTGCCTGGAGTGTACTCTCAGGGAGCAATCAGCCCCAGCATTTT. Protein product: CAWSVLSGSNQPQHF.

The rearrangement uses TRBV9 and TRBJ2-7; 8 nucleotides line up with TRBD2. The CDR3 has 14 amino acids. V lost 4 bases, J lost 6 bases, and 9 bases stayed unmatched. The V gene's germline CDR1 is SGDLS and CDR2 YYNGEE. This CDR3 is CASSPPGGSGEQYF. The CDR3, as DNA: TGTGCCAGCAGCCCCCCGGGAGGGAGCGGCGAGCAGTACTTC.

CDR3 nucleotides: TGTGCCTGGAGTGTACTGGGGGCGTCGGGCACTGAAGCTTTCTTT. This translates into CAWSVLGASGTEAFF. The V and J genes are TRBV30 and TRBJ1-1; weak D call: TRBD1 (6 bases). The CDR3 sequence is 15 residues long. Trimming pared 0 bases from V and 4 bases from J, leaving 15 bases between. Germline assignment: CDR1 GTSNPN and CDR2 SVGIG (reference sequence).

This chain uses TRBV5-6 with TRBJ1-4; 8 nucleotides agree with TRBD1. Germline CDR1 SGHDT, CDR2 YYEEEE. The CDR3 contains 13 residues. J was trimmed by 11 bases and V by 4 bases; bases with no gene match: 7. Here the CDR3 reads CASSAGGAGKLFF. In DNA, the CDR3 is TGTGCCAGCAGCGCAGGGGGCGCGGGGAAACTGTTTTTT.

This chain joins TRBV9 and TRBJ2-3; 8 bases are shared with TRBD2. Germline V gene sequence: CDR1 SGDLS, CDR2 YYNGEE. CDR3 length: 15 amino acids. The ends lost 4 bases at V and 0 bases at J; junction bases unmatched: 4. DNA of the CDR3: TGTGCCAGCAGCCCGGGGGGGATTAGCACAGATACGCAGTATTTT. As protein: CASSPGGISTDTQYF.

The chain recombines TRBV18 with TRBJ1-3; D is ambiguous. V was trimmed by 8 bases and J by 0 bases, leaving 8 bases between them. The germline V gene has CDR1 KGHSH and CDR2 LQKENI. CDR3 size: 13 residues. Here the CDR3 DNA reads TGTGCCAGCCAACAGCTCTCTGGAAACACCATATATTTT. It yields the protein CASQQLSGNTIYF.

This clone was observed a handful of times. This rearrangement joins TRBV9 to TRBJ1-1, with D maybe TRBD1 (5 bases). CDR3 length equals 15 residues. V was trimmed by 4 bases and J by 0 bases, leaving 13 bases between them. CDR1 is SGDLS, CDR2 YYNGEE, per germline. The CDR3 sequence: CASSHRTSLNTEAFF. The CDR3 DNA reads TGTGCCAGCAGCCATAGGACAAGTCTGAACACTGAAGCTTTCTTT.

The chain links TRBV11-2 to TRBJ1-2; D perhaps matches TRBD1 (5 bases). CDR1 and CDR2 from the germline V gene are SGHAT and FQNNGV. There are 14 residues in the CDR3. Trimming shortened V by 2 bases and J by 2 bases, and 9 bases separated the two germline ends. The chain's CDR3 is CASSLLRGNYGYTF. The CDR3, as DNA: TGTGCCAGCAGCTTACTTAGGGGAAACTATGGCTACACCTTC.

The CDR3 here is CASSSGTSLHEQYF. DNA of the CDR3: TGTGCCAGCAGCTCCGGGACTAGCTTACACGAGCAGTACTTC. The chain carries TRBV13 and TRBJ2-7, with 9 bases matching TRBD2. CDR1 PRHDT and CDR2 FYEKMQ come from the germline V gene (reference sequence). The CDR3 has 14 residues. Trimming cost V 4 bases and J 5 bases; bases outside gene matches: 6.

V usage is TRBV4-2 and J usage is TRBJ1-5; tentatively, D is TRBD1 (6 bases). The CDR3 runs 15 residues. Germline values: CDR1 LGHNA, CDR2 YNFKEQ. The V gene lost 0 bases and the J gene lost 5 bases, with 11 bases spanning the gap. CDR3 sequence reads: CASSQDSQGYQPQHF. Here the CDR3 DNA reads TGTGCCAGCAGCCAAGATTCACAGGGCTATCAGCCCCAGCATTTT.

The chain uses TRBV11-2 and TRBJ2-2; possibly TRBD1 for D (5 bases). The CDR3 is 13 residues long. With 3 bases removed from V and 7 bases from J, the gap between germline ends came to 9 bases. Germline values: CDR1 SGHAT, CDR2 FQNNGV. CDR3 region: CASSLPGHGELFF. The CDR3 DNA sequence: TGTGCCAGCAGCTTGCCAGGGCACGGGGAGCTGTTTTTT.

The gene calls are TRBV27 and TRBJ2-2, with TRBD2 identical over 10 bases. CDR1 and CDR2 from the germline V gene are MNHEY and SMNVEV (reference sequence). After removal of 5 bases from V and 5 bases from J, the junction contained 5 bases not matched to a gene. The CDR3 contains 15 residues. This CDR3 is CASSPLAGGTGELFF. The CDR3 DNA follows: TGTGCCAGCAGTCCGTTAGCGGGGGGTACCGGGGAGCTGTTTTTT.

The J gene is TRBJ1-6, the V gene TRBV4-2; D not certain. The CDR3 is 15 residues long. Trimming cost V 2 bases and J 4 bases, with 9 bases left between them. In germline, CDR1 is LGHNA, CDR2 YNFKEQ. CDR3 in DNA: TGTGCCAGCAGCCAATTGCAGGAATATAATTCACCCCTCCACTTT. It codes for CASSQLQEYNSPLHF.

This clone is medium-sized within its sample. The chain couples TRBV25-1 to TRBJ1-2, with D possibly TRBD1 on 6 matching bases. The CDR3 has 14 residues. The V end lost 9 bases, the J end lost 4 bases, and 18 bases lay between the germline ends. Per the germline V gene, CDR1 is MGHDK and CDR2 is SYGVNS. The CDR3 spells CASSDRSALYGYTF. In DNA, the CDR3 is TGTGCCAGTAGCGACAGGAGCGCTCTCTATGGCTACACCTTC.

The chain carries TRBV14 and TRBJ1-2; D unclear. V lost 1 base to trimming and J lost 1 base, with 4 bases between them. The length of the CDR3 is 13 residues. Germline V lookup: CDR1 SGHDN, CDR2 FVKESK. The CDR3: CASSQVSNYGYTF. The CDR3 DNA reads TGTGCCAGCAGCCAAGTCAGTAACTATGGCTACACCTTC.

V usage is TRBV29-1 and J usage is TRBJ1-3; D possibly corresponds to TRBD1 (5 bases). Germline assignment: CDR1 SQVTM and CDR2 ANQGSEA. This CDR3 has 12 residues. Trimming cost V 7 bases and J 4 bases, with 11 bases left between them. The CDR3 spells CSGLRGGNTIYF. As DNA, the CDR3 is TGCAGCGGATTAAGGGGCGGAAACACCATATATTTT.

CDR3 sequence: CSVSAGGNTGELFF. CDR3 DNA: TGCAGCGTTTCAGCGGGGGGAAACACCGGGGAGCTGTTTTTT. The chain combines TRBV29-1 with TRBJ2-2; 9 bases align to TRBD2. After removal of 5 bases from V and 2 bases from J, the junction contained 3 bases not matched to a gene. Germline V gene lookup returns CDR1 SQVTM and CDR2 ANQGSEA. The length of the CDR3 is 14 residues.

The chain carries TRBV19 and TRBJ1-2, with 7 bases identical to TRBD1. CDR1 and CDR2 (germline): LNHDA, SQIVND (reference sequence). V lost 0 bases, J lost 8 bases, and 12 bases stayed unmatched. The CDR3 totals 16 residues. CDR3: CASSIELRAQGVGYTF. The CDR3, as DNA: TGTGCCAGTAGTATAGAGCTCAGGGCTCAGGGGGTCGGCTACACCTTC.

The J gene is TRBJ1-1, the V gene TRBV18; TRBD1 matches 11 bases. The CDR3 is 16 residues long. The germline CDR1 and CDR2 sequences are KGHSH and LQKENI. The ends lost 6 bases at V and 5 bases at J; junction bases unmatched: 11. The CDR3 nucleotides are TGTGCCAGCTCCGCGTCGAGGACAGGGGGCGGGACTGAAGCTTTCTTT. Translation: CASSASRTGGGTEAFF.

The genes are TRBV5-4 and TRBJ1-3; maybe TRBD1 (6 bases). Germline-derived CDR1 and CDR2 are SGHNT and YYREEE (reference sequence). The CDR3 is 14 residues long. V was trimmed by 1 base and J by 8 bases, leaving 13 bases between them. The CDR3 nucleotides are TGTGCCAGCAGCTTGCGGCACAGGGAAGACACCATATATTTT. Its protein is CASSLRHREDTIYF.

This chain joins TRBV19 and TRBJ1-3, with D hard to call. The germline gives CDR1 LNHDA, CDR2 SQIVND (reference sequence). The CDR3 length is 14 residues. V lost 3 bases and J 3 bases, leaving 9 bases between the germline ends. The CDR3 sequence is CASSMIGSGNTIYF. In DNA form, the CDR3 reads TGTGCCAGTAGTATGATCGGGAGTGGAAACACCATATATTTT.